Below, 28 T cell receptor beta chains from the same sample are listed, as sequenced in a study of shared clonotypes between healthy human individuals. The naive CD8 subset, CD45RO-negative cells positively selected for CCR7, excluded terminally differentiated effector memory CD45RA+ cells. Using immunoSEQ multiplex PCR, the repertoire was profiled, and TCRdb retains in-frame clones only, with some absent. The table shows about 2 million clones, with about 95% occurring only once. Sequencing used naive CD8+ T cells sorted from blood. The receptors come from a man aged 18 to 29 in good health.

Details on this clone: The sample has other DNA sequences that encode this CDR3 too. The V gene is TRBV4-3, the J gene TRBJ2-2; D perhaps matches TRBD1 (5 bases). Germline lookup yields CDR1 LGHNA and CDR2 YSLEER. The CDR3 is 16 amino acids. Trimming shortened V by 3 bases and J by 3 bases, and 14 bases separated the two germline ends. The CDR3 DNA reads as TGCGCCAGCAGCCAGGAAGGTGTAGGGGACACCGGGGAGCTGTTTTTT. Amino acids: CASSQEGVGDTGELFF.

In DNA form, the CDR3 reads TGTGCCAGCAGCCTCTACGGAGGGATTTTCACAGATACGCAGTATTTT. Translating it yields CASSLYGGIFTDTQYF. The rearrangement uses TRBV27 and TRBJ2-3; a weak D match, TRBD2 (6 bases). The CDR3 runs 16 residues. Trimming cost V 6 bases and J 2 bases, with 18 bases left between them. Germline CDR1 reads MNHEY; CDR2 reads SMNVEV (reference sequence).

This clone was seen only once. The rearrangement uses TRBV7-2 and TRBJ2-7; TRBD2 aligns across 10 bases. V was clipped by 5 bases and J by 4 bases; unmatched bases: 5. The CDR3 sequence is 14 residues long. Germline V gene lookup returns CDR1 SGHTA and CDR2 FQGNSA. The CDR3 reads CASSILAGSYEQYF. The DNA for the CDR3 is TGTGCCAGCAGCATACTAGCGGGGAGTTACGAGCAGTACTTC.

The chain employs TRBV11-2 and TRBJ2-2; D not certain. The CDR3 runs 14 residues. With 1 base removed from V and 3 bases from J, the gap between germline ends came to 6 bases. Germline V gene data show CDR1 as SGHAT and CDR2 as FQNNGV. The CDR3 nucleotides are TGTGCCAGCAGCTTAGCGGCAGACACCGGGGAGCTGTTTTTT. Translation: CASSLAADTGELFF.

CDR3 region: CAISHLVQGTGELFF. CDR3 nucleotide sequence: TGTGCCATCAGCCACTTAGTTCAGGGGACCGGGGAGCTGTTTTTT. This chain links TRBV10-3 with TRBJ2-2; D perhaps matches TRBD1 (6 bases). This CDR3 is built from 15 residues. V was trimmed by 6 bases and J by 5 bases, leaving 16 bases between them. Germline V CDR1 and CDR2: ENHRY, SYGVKD.

For this clone: The same CDR3 can be traced to other DNA sequences in this sample. The chain recombines TRBV6-5 with TRBJ1-1; TRBD1 agrees at 10 bases. Losses at the gene ends were 4 bases for V and 5 bases for J; bases not matched to a gene: 4. The CDR3 covers 14 residues. Germline V gives CDR1 MNHEY, CDR2 SVGAGI. The chain's CDR3 is CASSLDRGLTEAFF. The CDR3 DNA follows: TGTGCCAGCAGTTTGGACAGGGGGTTGACTGAAGCTTTCTTT.

On this clone: Different DNA sequences within this sample yield the same CDR3. This chain uses TRBV5-1 with TRBJ1-1, with 7 bases matching TRBD1. This CDR3 contains 14 residues. The germline V gene encodes CDR1 SGHRS and CDR2 YFSETQ. Losses at the gene ends were 0 bases for V and 1 base for J; bases not matched to a gene: 0. The CDR3 region is CASSLAGGNTEAFF. The CDR3, as DNA: TGCGCCAGCAGCTTGGCAGGGGGGAACACTGAAGCTTTCTTT.

In this sample, this clone turned up a few times. The identical CDR3 is also encoded by other nucleotide sequences in the sample. The chain links TRBV9 to TRBJ2-1, with D possibly matching TRBD2 (5 bases). The germline gives CDR1 SGDLS, CDR2 YYNGEE. The CDR3 totals 12 residues. V shed 1 base and J shed 7 bases, with 6 bases lying between them. The CDR3 region is CASSVTGNEQFF. The CDR3 nucleotides are TGTGCCAGCAGCGTAACGGGGAATGAGCAGTTCTTC.

This clone was counted once. This chain connects TRBV7-9 to TRBJ2-1, with D possibly TRBD1 on 5 matching bases. Germline CDR1 reads SEHNR; CDR2 reads FQNEAQ (reference sequence). The CDR3 runs to 15 residues. V lost 1 base to trimming and J lost 0 bases, with 7 bases between them. The CDR3 bases are TGTGCCAGCAGCTTAGAGACAGACTCCTACAATGAGCAGTTCTTC. It translates to CASSLETDSYNEQFF.

The chain carries TRBV9 and TRBJ1-2, with D maybe TRBD1 (5 bases). Germline values: CDR1 SGDLS, CDR2 YYNGEE. The CDR3 loop spans 12 amino acids. Trimming removed 7 bases at V and 4 bases at J, with 11 bases between. The CDR3 loop reads CASADIAYGYTF. The CDR3 DNA reads as TGTGCCAGCGCGGACATAGCCTATGGCTACACCTTC.

The chain recombines TRBV4-1 with TRBJ2-3, with TRBD2 matching over 9 bases. Looked up from germline, CDR1 is MGHRA and CDR2 is YSYEKL. This CDR3 region has 16 residues. The V gene end was trimmed by 1 base and the J gene end by 6 bases; junction bases not matched to a gene: 8. This CDR3 is CASSQVPAGGSDTQYF. The CDR3 DNA sequence: TGCGCCAGCAGCCAAGTCCCCGCGGGGGGGTCGGATACGCAGTATTTT.

The chain links TRBV5-1 to TRBJ1-1; TRBD1 matches 8 bases. This CDR3 region has 14 residues. The V and J ends lost 7 bases and 6 bases, in that order; junction bases with no gene match: 11. Per germline, CDR1 SGHRS and CDR2 YFSETQ. As DNA, the CDR3 is TGCGCCAGCGGCTACGACAGGGGACCGCCTGAAGCTTTCTTT. Translating gives CASGYDRGPPEAFF. Variable domain in full (rest from reference TRBV5-1 and TRBJ1-1): KAGVTQTPRYLIKTRGQQVTLSCSPISGHRSVSWYQQTPGQGLQFLFEYFSETQRNKGNFPGRFSGRQFSNSRSEMNVSTLELGDSALYLCASGYDRGPPEAFFGQGTRLTVV.

The CDR3 loop is CASSLGVQYEQYF. CDR3 DNA sequence: TGTGCCAGCAGCTTAGGAGTACAGTACGAGCAGTACTTC. V gene TRBV7-9 combines with J gene TRBJ2-7, with no clear D. Germline V gene sequence: CDR1 SEHNR, CDR2 FQNEAQ (reference sequence). V was pared by 1 base and J by 4 bases, with 8 bases between. The CDR3 sequence is 13 residues long.

The rearrangement links TRBV27 to TRBJ2-7, with TRBD1 as a possible D gene (5 bases). The germline V gene encodes CDR1 MNHEY and CDR2 SMNVEV (reference sequence). The length of the CDR3 is 15 residues. Trimming stripped 3 bases from V and 4 bases from J, with 16 bases between. CDR3 coding DNA: TGTGCCAGCAGTTTTTCTACAGGTCAGATGTACGAGCAGTACTTC. Protein sequence: CASSFSTGQMYEQYF.

The chain employs TRBV7-9 and TRBJ1-4; tentative D call: TRBD1 (5 bases). The germline V gene encodes CDR1 SEHNR and CDR2 FQNEAQ (reference sequence). This CDR3 is 15 amino acids long. V lost 3 bases, J lost 5 bases, and 13 bases lay in between. CDR3 coding DNA: TGTGCCAGCAGCTTTCCCCGGGGCAAAAATGAAAAACTGTTTTTT. Its protein product is CASSFPRGKNEKLFF.

The sample holds one count of this clone. Other DNA sequences in this specimen translate into the identical CDR3. V is TRBV6-5 and J is TRBJ2-1, with 8 bases lining up with TRBD2. V gave up 2 bases and J gave up 2 bases; unmatched junction bases: 2. This CDR3 has 15 residues. CDR1 and CDR2 (germline): MNHEY, SVGAGI. Here the CDR3 DNA reads TGTGCCAGCAGTTACGCGGGGGGCCCCTACAATGAGCAGTTCTTC. This translates into CASSYAGGPYNEQFF.

As DNA, the CDR3 is TGCGCCAGCAGCTTAACCAGGGACTACGAGCAGTACTTC. Translated: CASSLTRDYEQYF. The chain is built from TRBV5-1 and TRBJ2-7; tentative D call: TRBD1 (5 bases). The CDR3 is 13 amino acids. Trimming pared 2 bases from V and 3 bases from J, leaving 9 bases between. The germline V gene encodes CDR1 SGHRS and CDR2 YFSETQ.

The V call is TRBV10-3, the J call TRBJ1-4, with 11 positions matching TRBD1. Germline values: CDR1 ENHRY, CDR2 SYGVKD. This CDR3 spans 17 amino acids. Trimming cost V 6 bases and J 1 base; bases outside gene matches: 7. CDR3 loop: CAISQGQGVITNEKLFF. In DNA form, the CDR3 reads TGTGCCATCAGCCAGGGACAGGGGGTAATAACTAATGAAAAACTGTTTTTT.

The V gene is TRBV9, the J gene TRBJ2-6, with 8 bases aligning to TRBD1. V lost 3 bases, J lost 0 bases, and 11 bases stayed unmatched. Germline values: CDR1 SGDLS, CDR2 YYNGEE. CDR3 length equals 19 residues. CDR3 coding DNA: TGTGCCAGCAGCGAGGGGGACAGGATGCTCAGCTCTGGGGCCAACGTCCTGACTTTC. It translates to CASSEGDRMLSSGANVLTF.

The rearrangement links TRBV13 to TRBJ1-1; weak D call: TRBD1 (5 bases). The CDR3 is 12 residues long. V was pared by 5 bases and J by 7 bases, with 11 bases between. Per germline, CDR1 PRHDT and CDR2 FYEKMQ (reference sequence). The CDR3 DNA follows: TGTGCCAGCAGCACGGGGCCCGATGAAGCTTTCTTT. It yields the protein CASSTGPDEAFF.

Worth noting for this clone: This sample includes further DNA sequences coding for the same CDR3. J is TRBJ2-7 and V is TRBV27; D might be TRBD1 (5 bases). This CDR3 has 14 amino acids. The V end was cut by 3 bases, the J end by 0 bases, with 9 bases between. Per germline, CDR1 MNHEY and CDR2 SMNVEV (reference sequence). CDR3 DNA: TGTGCCAGCAGTTTGGGGCTTAGCTCCTACGAGCAGTACTTC. Translation: CASSLGLSSYEQYF.

CDR3 nucleotide sequence: TGTGCCAGCAGCTTCGCAGAAACTGAAGCTTTCTTT. Translating gives CASSFAETEAFF. The rearrangement joins TRBV5-6 to TRBJ1-1; D not certain. In germline, CDR1 is SGHDT, CDR2 YYEEEE. The CDR3 loop spans 12 amino acids. V shed 2 bases and J shed 5 bases, with 7 bases lying between them. The complete variable domain, with remaining parts taken from reference TRBV5-6 and TRBJ1-1, reads DAGVTQSPTHLIKTRGQQVTLRCSPKSGHDTVSWYQQALGQGPQFIFQYYEEEERQRGNFPDRFSGHQFPNYSSELNVNALLLGDSALYLCASSFAETEAFFGQGTRLTVV.

This chain uses TRBV2 with TRBJ2-7; D may be TRBD1 (6 bases). Germline V gene sequence: CDR1 SNHLY, CDR2 FYNNEI. The V end lost 2 bases, the J end lost 7 bases, and 15 bases lay between the germline ends. This CDR3 is built from 14 residues. In nucleotides, the CDR3 is TGTGCCAGCAGTGAATTGATGACAGGTGGGGAGCAGTACTTC. It codes for CASSELMTGGEQYF.

Regarding this clone: Within the sample, other DNA sequences also encode this same CDR3. This rearrangement joins TRBV5-1 to TRBJ2-7; the match to TRBD2 covers 7 bases. Germline V gene sequence: CDR1 SGHRS, CDR2 YFSETQ. The V and J ends lost 2 bases and 4 bases, in that order; junction bases with no gene match: 6. CDR3 length: 14 amino acids. The CDR3 DNA reads TGCGCCAGCAGCTTCAACGGCGGGAGTTACGAGCAGTACTTC. It encodes CASSFNGGSYEQYF. Full variable domain (remainder filled in from reference TRBV5-1 and TRBJ2-7): KAGVTQTPRYLIKTRGQQVTLSCSPISGHRSVSWYQQTPGQGLQFLFEYFSETQRNKGNFPGRFSGRQFSNSRSEMNVSTLELGDSALYLCASSFNGGSYEQYFGPGTRLTVT.

The chain joins TRBV11-2 to TRBJ1-4; D is undetermined. The CDR3 consists of 14 residues. Looked up from germline, CDR1 is SGHAT and CDR2 is FQNNGV. V lost 5 bases and J 3 bases, leaving 10 bases between the germline ends. The CDR3 region is CASSLGDANEKLFF. CDR3 bases: TGTGCCAGCAGCCTCGGCGATGCTAATGAAAAACTGTTTTTT.

Regarding this clone: This same CDR3 is encoded by further DNA sequences in the sample. The chain employs TRBV28 and TRBJ2-5; D is uncertain. The germline gives CDR1 MDHEN, CDR2 SYDVKM. The CDR3 is 13 residues long. V was clipped by 1 base and J by 2 bases, with 5 bases between them. CDR3 bases: TGTGCCAGCAGTTTATCGGTTCAAGAGACCCAGTACTTC. Translation gives CASSLSVQETQYF.

The V call is TRBV5-6, the J call TRBJ2-7; possibly TRBD1 for D (5 bases). The CDR3 is made up of 14 amino acids. Trimming left V 0 bases short and J 3 bases short, with 10 bases between. Germline CDR1 is SGHDT and CDR2 is YYEEEE. In DNA, the CDR3 is TGTGCCAGCAGCTTGGAGGACACGTACTACGAGCAGTACTTC. This gives the protein CASSLEDTYYEQYF.

This clone turned up a few times. V usage is TRBV5-6 and J usage is TRBJ1-2, with 8 bases that match TRBD1. In germline, CDR1 is SGHDT, CDR2 YYEEEE. The CDR3 totals 13 residues. After removal of 4 bases from V and 4 bases from J, the junction contained 3 bases not matched to a gene. CDR3 protein: CASSGQGVYGYTF. The DNA for the CDR3 is TGTGCCAGCAGCGGACAGGGCGTCTATGGCTACACCTTC.